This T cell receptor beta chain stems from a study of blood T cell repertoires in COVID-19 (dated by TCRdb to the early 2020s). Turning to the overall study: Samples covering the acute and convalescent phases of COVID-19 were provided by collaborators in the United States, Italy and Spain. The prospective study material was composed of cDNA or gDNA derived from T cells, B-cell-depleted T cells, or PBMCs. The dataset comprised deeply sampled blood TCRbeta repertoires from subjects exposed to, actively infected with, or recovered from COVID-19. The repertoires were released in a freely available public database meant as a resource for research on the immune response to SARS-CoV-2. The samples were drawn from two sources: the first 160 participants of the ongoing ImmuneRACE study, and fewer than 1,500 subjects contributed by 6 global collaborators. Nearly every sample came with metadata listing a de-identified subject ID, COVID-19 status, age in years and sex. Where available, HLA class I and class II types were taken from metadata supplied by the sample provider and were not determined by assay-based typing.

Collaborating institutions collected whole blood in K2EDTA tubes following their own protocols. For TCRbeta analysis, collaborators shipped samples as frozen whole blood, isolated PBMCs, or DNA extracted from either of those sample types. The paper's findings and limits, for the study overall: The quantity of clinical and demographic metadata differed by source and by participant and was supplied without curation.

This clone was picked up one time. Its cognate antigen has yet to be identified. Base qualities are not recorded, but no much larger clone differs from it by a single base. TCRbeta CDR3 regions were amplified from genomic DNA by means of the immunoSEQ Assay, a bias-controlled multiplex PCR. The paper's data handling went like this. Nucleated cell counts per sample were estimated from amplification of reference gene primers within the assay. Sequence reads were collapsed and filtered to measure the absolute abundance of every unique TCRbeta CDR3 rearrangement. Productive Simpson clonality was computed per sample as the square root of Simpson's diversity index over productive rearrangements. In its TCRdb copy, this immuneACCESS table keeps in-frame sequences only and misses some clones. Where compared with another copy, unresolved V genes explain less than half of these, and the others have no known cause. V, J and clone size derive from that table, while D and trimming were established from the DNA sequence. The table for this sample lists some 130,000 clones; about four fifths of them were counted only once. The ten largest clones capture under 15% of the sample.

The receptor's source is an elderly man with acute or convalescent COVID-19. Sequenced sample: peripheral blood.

The DNA sequence is given as TGTGCCAGCAGCTTAGAGGCAGGGGGCTCCTACGAGCAGTACTTC. This translates into CASSLEAGGSYEQYF. The chain joins TRBV11-2 to TRBJ2-7; the junction holds 7 bases that match TRBD1. There are 15 amino acids in the CDR3, from cysteine to phenylalanine inclusive. The DNA shown is the 45-base CDR3, in frame from base 1. According to the germline V gene, CDR1 reads SGHAT and CDR2 reads FQNNGV. V is cut back by 0 bases and J by 0 bases, with 2 bases in the junction unmatched.